The sequence of this TCR beta chain was determined in a study of CD8 T cells in Susac syndrome. An amount of RNA that ranged from roughly 0.5 to 1 ug was reverse transcribed with random hexamers. MiXCR, run by TCRdb on the immunoSEQ multiplex PCR reads, gives a single entry per CDR3 protein. The data show some 130,000 distinct CDR3 sequences, about 95% seen once. V was cut by 7 bases and J by 2 bases, with 11 bases left in between. There are 13 residues in the CDR3. The chain combines TRBV12-3 or TRBV12-4 with TRBJ1-2; tentatively, D is TRBD1 (6 bases). The TCR was taken from a human donor with Susac syndrome. Sequenced material: CD8+ T cells from PBMCs. The CDR3 nucleotides read TGTGCCAGCAAGGACAGAACAAACTATGGCTACACCTTC. It specifies CASKDRTNYGYTF.